A single sample gave rise to the 13 T cell receptor beta chains below, sequenced in a study of shared clonotypes between healthy human individuals. This table comes from immunoSEQ multiplex PCR, and its TCRdb copy is limited to in-frame clones, with some not included. The repertoire consists of some 660,000 clones, with less than 80% occurring once and the leading ten covering about 1.8%. The sample taken for sequencing was memory CD4+ T cells sorted from blood. As for subset: CD45RA-negative fraction. The origin of the receptors is a woman aged 25 to 39 in good health.

V is TRBV6-1 and J is TRBJ2-5; D call uncertain. V dropped 5 bases and J dropped 2 bases, with 9 bases sitting between them. Germline CDR1 MNHNS, CDR2 SASEGT. CDR3 size: 13 residues. DNA of the CDR3: TGTGCCAGCAGTAGCATAGGGCAAGAGACCCAGTACTTC. Translation: CASSSIGQETQYF.

A single count supports this clone. This rearrangement joins TRBV11-1 to TRBJ1-1; D not certain. This CDR3 is built from 13 residues. Germline CDR1 and CDR2: SGHAT and FQDESV (reference sequence). Trimming stripped 3 bases from V and 4 bases from J, with 9 bases between. CDR3 nucleotides: TGTGCCAGCAGCTTTTCATTGGGCACTGAAGCTTTCTTT. This codes for CASSFSLGTEAFF.

This rearrangement joins TRBV10-1 to TRBJ2-5; possibly TRBD2 for D (5 bases). This CDR3 spans 13 amino acids. V was clipped by 10 bases and J by 4 bases, with 16 bases between them. Germline values: CDR1 WNHNN, CDR2 SYGVQD (reference sequence). The CDR3 DNA reads TGCGCCACCGACATACTAGGGCGAGAGACCCAGTACTTC. Its translation: CATDILGRETQYF.

The gene calls are TRBV11-1 and TRBJ2-1; 10 bases fit TRBD2. From germline, CDR1 is SGHAT and CDR2 FQDESV (reference sequence). V lost 4 bases, J lost 7 bases, and 7 bases stayed unmatched. The CDR3 length is 15 residues. The CDR3 bases are TGTGCCAGCAGCTCCCAGGGACTAGCGAGGAATGAGCAGTTCTTC. Protein sequence: CASSSQGLARNEQFF.

This sequence joins TRBV4-1 and TRBJ2-1; 8 bases are a match to TRBD2. The V gene end was trimmed by 3 bases and the J gene end by 5 bases; junction bases not matched to a gene: 6. Germline lookup yields CDR1 MGHRA and CDR2 YSYEKL. The CDR3 totals 15 residues. CDR3 in DNA: TGCGCCAGCAGCCAGGCCGGGACTAGGGACAATGAGCAGTTCTTC. Translation: CASSQAGTRDNEQFF.

The chain joins TRBV28 to TRBJ2-1; TRBD1 or TRBD2 may be the D gene (6 bases each). Trimming took 6 bases from V and 2 from J, leaving 20 bases between them. CDR3 size: 17 residues. Germline V gives CDR1 MDHEN, CDR2 SYDVKM. The CDR3 loop is CASSWAGQPRPYNEQFF. The CDR3 DNA is TGTGCCAGCAGCTGGGCGGGACAACCTCGCCCCTACAATGAGCAGTTCTTC.

The sample holds a few counts of this clone. The rearrangement links TRBV28 to TRBJ1-1; 7 bases are a match to TRBD1. Unmatched junction bases numbered 6, after V lost 7 bases and J lost 1 base. CDR3 length: 14 amino acids. Germline V lookup: CDR1 MDHEN, CDR2 SYDVKM. The CDR3 sequence: CASTQGDRNTEAFF. CDR3 sequence (DNA): TGTGCCAGCACCCAAGGGGACAGGAACACTGAAGCTTTCTTT.

The chain carries TRBV5-1 and TRBJ1-1, with D perhaps TRBD1 (5 bases). V was clipped by 1 base and J by 5 bases, with 12 bases between them. Germline V CDR1 and CDR2: SGHRS, YFSETQ. The CDR3 is 14 residues long. The CDR3 protein is CASSLSTGGTEAFF. DNA for the CDR3: TGCGCCAGCAGCTTGAGTACAGGAGGGACTGAAGCTTTCTTT.

This chain links TRBV5-1 with TRBJ2-3; D not certain. The CDR3 has 13 residues. V lost 9 bases to trimming and J lost 0 bases, with 11 bases between them. The germline V gene encodes CDR1 SGHRS and CDR2 YFSETQ. The CDR3 here is CATRKGSTDTQYF. CDR3 coding DNA: TGCGCCACCCGAAAGGGAAGCACAGATACGCAGTATTTT.

This clone was picked up many times. The CDR3 DNA follows: TGTGCCAGCAGCCAAGGGACGTCAAATACGCAGTATTTT. It codes for CASSQGTSNTQYF. The chain links TRBV14 to TRBJ2-3; D remains unclear. This CDR3 contains 13 residues. The ends were cut back, 1 base at V and 7 bases at J, with 9 bases in the middle. Germline V CDR1 and CDR2: SGHDN, FVKESK. The full variable domain, in which reference TRBV14 and TRBJ2-3 provide the parts outside the CDR3, is EAGVTQFPSHSVIEKGQTVTLRCDPISGHDNLYWYRRVMGKEIKFLLHFVKESKQDESGMPNNRFLAERTGGTYSTLKVQPAELEDSGVYFCASSQGTSNTQYFGPGTRLTVL.

The chain recombines TRBV5-1 with TRBJ2-3; 15 bases match TRBD2. Per the germline V gene, CDR1 is SGHRS and CDR2 is YFSETQ. Trimming removed 5 bases from V and 1 base from J; junction bases left unmatched: 5. This CDR3 has 17 amino acids. The CDR3 here is CASRHWTSGRGTDTQYF. CDR3 sequence (DNA): TGCGCCAGCAGACACTGGACTAGCGGGAGGGGCACAGATACGCAGTATTTT.

This chain uses TRBV6-1 with TRBJ2-3; 11 bases map to TRBD2. The CDR3 totals 19 residues. Germline loops: CDR1 MNHNS, CDR2 SASEGT. V trimming: 4 bases; J trimming: 0 bases; junction bases outside the gene matches: 12. CDR3 sequence reads: CASSGGLAVRSVSTDTQYF. In DNA, the CDR3 is TGTGCCAGCAGTGGGGGACTAGCGGTCCGTTCCGTTAGCACAGATACGCAGTATTTT.

The chain joins TRBV7-6 to TRBJ2-2; D assignment may be TRBD1 or TRBD2 (6 bases each). Trimming took 1 base from V and 4 from J, leaving 16 bases between them. This CDR3 contains 17 residues. CDR1 is SGHVS, CDR2 FNYEAQ, per germline. CDR3 sequence: CASSLGSGGAATGELFF. CDR3 sequence (DNA): TGTGCCAGCAGCTTAGGCTCCGGGGGCGCCGCCACCGGGGAGCTGTTTTTT.